This TCR beta chain derives from a study of blood T cell repertoires in COVID-19. Study-wide context: T cells, B-cell-depleted T cells, or PBMCs provided the cDNA or gDNA that served as material.

The V end was cut by 5 bases, the J end by 0 bases, with 10 bases between. Germline CDR1 is SGHTA and CDR2 is FQGNSA. The CDR3 totals 14 residues. The authors' processing: Reference gene primer amplification gave nucleated cell count estimates. Profiling relied on immunoSEQ multiplex PCR, and the TCRdb table lists in-frame clones only, not all of them. V and J calls and clone size follow that table, whereas D and trimming were derived from the DNA. The sample carries 150,000 to 190,000 clones, approximately 91% recorded once. What was sequenced was peripheral blood. The receptor was isolated from a woman aged 70-85 years with acute or convalescent COVID-19. The V gene is TRBV7-2, the J gene TRBJ1-2, with D possibly matching TRBD1 (5 bases). The CDR3 nucleotides read TGTGCCAGCAGCCCGACAGCAGCTAACTATGGCTACACCTTC. Residues: CASSPTAANYGYTF.